The present entry profiles one TCR beta chain with its context. Its cognate antigen has yet to be identified. No base-level quality is on record; no much larger clone is a single base apart. From the cysteine up to the phenylalanine, the CDR3 has a length of 15 residues. Kept here is only the CDR3 DNA, which spans 45 bases and is read in frame from base 1. CDR1 and CDR2 are drawn from the germline V gene: SGHRS, YFSETQ. The trim is 0 bases for V and 2 bases for J, with a gap of 8 bases between the germline ends. These data come from a study of shared clonotypes between healthy human individuals (dated by TCRdb to the early 2020s). With regard to the full study: The cohort comprised two women and a few men aged 18 to 49 years. Blood TCR repertoires of five healthy adults were deeply sequenced to estimate repertoire size and the extent of clonotype sharing between individuals. Between about 0.8 and 9.5 billion PBMCs per donor were obtained by leukapheresis. To increase sequencing depth and limit assay-specific biases, different laboratories used diverse techniques to prepare libraries and sequence TCR repertoires. Findings and caveats that apply to the study as a whole: Because the study included a small number of donors, the genetic and exposure-history diversity represented was limited. Only blood was sampled, and tissue TCR repertoires likely differ from those in blood. Pairwise subsampling indicated that sequencing depth was expected to affect the degree of clonotype sharing among donors.

The donors were healthy, HIV-negative adults with no recently reported acute infections or vaccinations. Only Caucasian adults living in Nashville, Tennessee, USA were represented among the donors. For unsorted samples, around 85 million PBMCs were counted, and genomic DNA was extracted using the QIAamp DNA Blood Mini kit. After blood collection by leukapheresis, PBMCs were isolated using Ficoll-Histopaque density gradient centrifugation and then cryopreserved in the vapor phase of liquid nitrogen. Using the deep immunoSEQ assay, TCR CDR3 regions were amplified from genomic DNA by multiplex PCR. Extracted genomic DNA from each cell subset was distributed evenly across all wells of several immunoSEQ 96-well plates, and each plate was treated as a replicate. For unsorted PBMC, each replicate PCR was loaded with around 300 ng genomic DNA, equivalent to 30,000 or so T cell genomes. Unsorted PBMC genomic DNA was sequenced across ten immunoSEQ deep assay plates. The purified libraries were quantified using a Qubit 3.0 fluorometer, sized with a Bioanalyzer 2100, and then quantified again using the KAPA Library Quantification kit. A separate single-read 150-cycle Illumina NextSeq 550 flow cell was used to sequence each immunoSEQ 96-well plate. In the source study's methods: Because only junctional sequences without quality scores were contained in the immunoSEQ output, filtering matching that applied to full-length reads could not be performed. To assign V/J genes and CDR3, sequences were annotated using PyIR, a Python wrapper for IgBLAST v1.9, with IMGT germline references. Any read was removed if the V/J assignment was weak (E-value above 1e-6), the CDR3 was missing, or the read contained stop codons, out-of-frame junctions, or ambiguous translated residues. V3J clonotypes were defined by identical inferred V gene, J gene, and CDR3 amino acid sequence. To compute the percentage overlap between repertoires, the number of shared unique clonotypes was divided by the size of the smaller repertoire. Repertoire richness was assessed with RTK rarefaction, the Chao1 estimator, and Recon v2.1 estimates of unobserved clonotypes. TCRdb retrieved this table from immuneACCESS and kept in-frame rearrangements only. Not all clones are present; in checked studies, unresolved V genes account for under half, and no reason is known for the remainder. V and J calls and clone size are as listed in that table; D and trimming were resolved from the DNA. The sample profile shows fewer than 650,000 clones; around 78% of them were found once. The ten largest clones add up to around 13% of the sample.

The sequencing input was PBMCs. The rearranged chain carries TRBV5-1 and TRBJ1-4; a tentative D match to TRBD1 spans 6 bases. The clonotype was recovered from a woman in her thirties or forties in good health. Some clones in this sample may be carry-over from other donors' samples. The DNA is as follows: TGCGCCAGCAGCTTGGCTGGGGGCACTAATGAAAAACTGTTTTTT. It translates to CASSLAGGTNEKLFF.